This T cell receptor (beta chain) was found in a study of OX40 agonist ivuxolimab in advanced cancers. Study overall: In this cohort, patients received ivuxolimab, an agonistic anti-OX40 (CD134) antibody. Patients in the trial were receiving intravenous ivuxolimab every 2 weeks, at doses of 0.01 to 10 mg/kg.

With autoimmune disease history or systemic immunosuppression, patients were excluded. Clones were sequenced by immunoSEQ multiplex PCR, and TCRdb holds only the in-frame ones, with some missing. Of tens of thousands of clones in the sample, 75% to 90% were seen once. The CDR3 consists of 16 residues. V was clipped by 4 bases and J by 2 bases, with 14 bases between them. Germline CDR1 MNHNS, CDR2 SASEGT. The V and J genes are TRBV6-1 and TRBJ2-2; weak D call: TRBD2 (5 bases). This specimen consisted of CD4+ or CD8+ T cells sorted from blood, obtained in a trial of the OX40 agonist ivuxolimab. This clonotype was sampled from an adult with an advanced solid tumor such as melanoma, head and neck, liver or kidney cancer. The CDR3 DNA sequence: TGTGCCAGCAGTGGGGCAGCCCCGGGAAACACCGGGGAGCTGTTTTTT. Its translation: CASSGAAPGNTGELFF.